Shown below are 29 T cell receptor beta chains from a single sample sequenced in a study of control samples from healthy donors and cancer patients. Measured with immunoSEQ multiplex PCR; TCRdb has only the in-frame clones, and not every one. The profile covers fewer than 70,000 clones, with roughly 87% appearing a single time and roughly 13% taken by the ten largest. What was sequenced was PBMCs. The receptors derive from a man in his sixties with head and neck cancer.

This chain links TRBV18 with TRBJ1-1; 8 bases agree with TRBD1. Germline trimming cut 2 bases from V and 0 bases from J; bases unmatched to any gene: 2. Per the germline V gene, CDR1 is KGHSH and CDR2 is LQKENI. This CDR3 is built from 15 residues. CDR3 in amino acids: CASSPRQGMNTEAFF. The CDR3 DNA sequence: TGTGCCAGCTCACCAAGACAGGGGATGAACACTGAAGCTTTCTTT.

This clone was counted only a few times. V gene TRBV19 combines with J gene TRBJ1-3; maybe TRBD1 (5 bases). V lost 4 bases to trimming and J lost 0 bases, with 13 bases between them. CDR3 length equals 16 residues. The germline V gene has CDR1 LNHDA and CDR2 SQIVND (reference sequence). The CDR3 sequence: CASSTPGRSSGNTIYF. CDR3 DNA sequence: TGTGCCAGTAGTACACCGGGACGCAGCTCTGGAAACACCATATATTTT.

The chain links TRBV18 to TRBJ1-2; 11 bases agree with TRBD1. The CDR3 loop spans 15 amino acids. Trimming removed 5 bases from V and 5 bases from J; junction bases left unmatched: 7. Germline CDR1 and CDR2: KGHSH and LQKENI. CDR3 bases: TGTGCCAGCTCAACCGGGACAGGGGGATCATATGGCTACACCTTC. Residues: CASSTGTGGSYGYTF. The entire variable domain, with the rest obtained from reference TRBV18 and TRBJ1-2, is as follows: NAGVMQNPRHLVRRRGQEARLRCSPMKGHSHVYWYRQLPEEGLKFMVYLQKENIIDESGMPKERFSAEFPKEGPSILRIQQVVRGDSAAYFCASSTGTGGSYGYTFGSGTRLTVV.

This clone was counted a few times. The rearrangement links TRBV19 to TRBJ2-7; D unresolved. V shed 2 bases and J shed 1 base, with 12 bases lying between them. Germline V gene lookup returns CDR1 LNHDA and CDR2 SQIVND (reference sequence). The CDR3 has 15 amino acids. For the CDR3, the DNA is TGTGCCAGTAGTATACGGGCAGGCCGATCCTACGAGCAGTACTTC. It codes for CASSIRAGRSYEQYF.

This clone came up once. Other DNA sequences in the sample encode the same CDR3. The chain couples TRBV12-3 or TRBV12-4 to TRBJ2-3; the D is unclear. The CDR3 has 13 residues. V lost 3 bases and J 3 bases, leaving 7 bases between the germline ends. The CDR3: CASSLGPTDTQYF. The CDR3 DNA sequence: TGTGCCAGCAGTTTGGGCCCGACAGATACGCAGTATTTT.

The chain uses TRBV4-1 and TRBJ1-5, with a weak D call TRBD1 (6 bases). The CDR3 loop spans 15 amino acids. Germline V gene lookup returns CDR1 MGHRA and CDR2 YSYEKL. Trimming pared 4 bases from V and 4 bases from J, leaving 14 bases between. The CDR3 here is CASSPTGGSNQPQHF. The CDR3 bases are TGCGCCAGCAGCCCGACGGGGGGCTCTAATCAGCCCCAGCATTTT.

This rearrangement joins TRBV11-2 to TRBJ1-5; TRBD1 might be the D (5 bases). Deletions cut 4 bases from V and 5 bases from J, with 6 bases between. Germline values: CDR1 SGHAT, CDR2 FQNNGV. The CDR3 length is 12 residues. CDR3 sequence (DNA): TGTGCCAGCAGCTCGACAGATCAGCCCCAGCATTTT. It is translated as CASSSTDQPQHF.

The chain couples TRBV12-3 or TRBV12-4 to TRBJ1-1, with D perhaps matching TRBD1 (6 bases). V lost 6 bases to trimming and J lost 4 bases, with 12 bases between them. This CDR3 has 13 amino acids. The CDR3 sequence: CASSPTGRTEAFF. CDR3 sequence (DNA): TGTGCCAGCAGCCCAACAGGGCGCACTGAAGCTTTCTTT.

V usage is TRBV1 and J usage is TRBJ2-1; no check of the table's D call, TRBD2, against the DNA was made. TRBV1 is a documented pseudogene. The length of the CDR3 is 18 residues. The DNA of the CDR3 is TGCACCAGCAGCCAAGATCGTCCGCGTAGCGGGGGCCACAATGAGCAGTTCTTC. This encodes CTSSQDRPRSGGHNEQFF.

The chain carries TRBV28 and TRBJ1-6; TRBD1 might be the D (5 bases). CDR3 size: 12 residues. The ends were cut back, 8 bases at V and 10 bases at J, with 12 bases in the middle. CDR1 is MDHEN, CDR2 SYDVKM, per germline. As DNA, the CDR3 is TGTGCCAGCGGACCCGGGGGATCACCCCTCCACTTT. It specifies CASGPGGSPLHF.

The rearrangement joins TRBV7-2 to TRBJ2-5, with D unresolved. The CDR3 spans 11 residues. Per germline, CDR1 SGHTA and CDR2 FQGNSA. V gave up 6 bases and J gave up 4 bases, with 6 bases separating them. For the CDR3, the DNA is TGTGCCAGCAGTCGCGCAGAGACCCAGTACTTC. Residues: CASSRAETQYF. The entire variable domain, with the rest obtained from reference TRBV7-2 and TRBJ2-5, is as follows: GAGVSQSPSNKVTEKGKDVELRCDPISGHTALYWYRQSLGQGLEFLIYFQGNSAPDKSGLPSDRFSAERTGGSVSTLTIQRTQQEDSAVYLCASSRAETQYFGPGTRLLVL.

CDR3 loop: CASSRDRMIRTGGYGYTF. CDR3 nucleotides: TGTGCCAGCAGTCGCGATCGGATGATCCGGACAGGGGGATATGGCTACACCTTC. The rearrangement uses TRBV6-2 or TRBV6-3 and TRBJ1-2; 10 bases fit TRBD1. Trimming took 5 bases from V and 5 from J; bases not matched to a gene: 17. The CDR3 is made up of 18 amino acids. Germline V gives CDR1 MNHEY, CDR2 SVGEGT.

The V gene is TRBV28, the J gene TRBJ1-1; D is possibly TRBD1 (5 bases). Germline V gene sequence: CDR1 MDHEN, CDR2 SYDVKM. CDR3 size: 17 residues. The V and J ends lost 3 bases and 2 bases respectively, with 19 bases between them. Here the CDR3 DNA reads TGTGCCAGCAGTTTGTCTGCGGGGGATGTTGCCAACACTGAAGCTTTCTTT. This gives the protein CASSLSAGDVANTEAFF.

This clone occurred a few times. This chain links TRBV6-2 or TRBV6-3 with TRBJ2-5; 11 positions agree with TRBD2. The CDR3 loop spans 18 amino acids. After removal of 5 bases from V and 3 bases from J, the junction contained 14 bases not matched to a gene. Looked up from germline, CDR1 is MNHEY and CDR2 is SVGEGT. CDR3 residues: CASSRGTSGRWGEETQYF. The CDR3 DNA follows: TGTGCCAGCAGTAGAGGAACTAGCGGGAGATGGGGTGAAGAGACCCAGTACTTC.

The rearrangement uses TRBV30 and TRBJ1-1, with 7 bases that match TRBD1. The CDR3 length is 14 residues. Germline trimming cut 5 bases from V and 4 bases from J; bases unmatched to any gene: 10. Per germline, CDR1 GTSNPN and CDR2 SVGIG (reference sequence). The CDR3 sequence is CAWAGTALVTEAFF. The CDR3 DNA reads TGTGCCTGGGCCGGGACAGCATTAGTCACTGAAGCTTTCTTT. Supplemented by reference TRBV30 and TRBJ1-1, the full variable domain reads SQTIHQWPATLVQPVGSPLSLECTVEGTSNPNLYWYRQAAGRGLQLLFYSVGIGQISSEVPQNLSASRPQDRQFILSSKKLLLSDSGFYLCAWAGTALVTEAFFGQGTRLTVV.

The V and J genes are TRBV19 and TRBJ2-7, with TRBD2 identical over 7 bases. Germline V gene data show CDR1 as LNHDA and CDR2 as SQIVND (reference sequence). J was trimmed by 3 bases and V by 2 bases; bases with no gene match: 10. The CDR3 sequence is 16 residues long. The CDR3 protein is CASSISLTSRYYEQYF. The DNA for the CDR3 is TGTGCCAGTAGTATATCTTTGACTAGCAGATACTACGAGCAGTACTTC.

This chain uses TRBV28 with TRBJ1-5; D is unclear. Germline V gene sequence: CDR1 MDHEN, CDR2 SYDVKM. V lost 6 bases and J lost 2, with 14 bases in between. This CDR3 is built from 15 residues. CDR3 nucleotides: TGTGCCAGCAGCCGGCCGGTTATTGGCAATCAGCCCCAGCATTTT. It encodes CASSRPVIGNQPQHF.

The V call is TRBV7-2, the J call TRBJ2-5; 10 bases are shared with TRBD1. Germline V gene lookup returns CDR1 SGHTA and CDR2 FQGNSA. The CDR3 covers 14 residues. Germline trimming cut 3 bases from V and 4 bases from J; bases unmatched to any gene: 2. This CDR3 is CASSFDRGPETQYF. The DNA for the CDR3 is TGTGCCAGCAGCTTTGACAGGGGGCCAGAGACCCAGTACTTC.

Here the CDR3 reads CASRSSTRGNQPQHF. In DNA form, the CDR3 reads TGTGCCAGCAGATCGTCCACTCGAGGCAATCAGCCCCAGCATTTT. The chain carries TRBV28 and TRBJ1-5; D remains ambiguous. Germline values: CDR1 MDHEN, CDR2 SYDVKM. V was cut by 6 bases and J by 2 bases, with 14 bases left in between. CDR3 length: 15 residues.

J is TRBJ2-2 and V is TRBV19, with D possibly called TRBD1 or TRBD2 (6 bases each). Germline assignment: CDR1 LNHDA and CDR2 SQIVND (reference sequence). V was shortened by 7 bases and J by 4 bases, with 13 bases between the two germline ends. The CDR3 extends over 14 amino acids. CDR3 nucleotide sequence: TGTGCCAGTAACCGCCCGGGGGCCACCGGGGAGCTGTTTTTT. As protein: CASNRPGATGELFF. Supplemented by reference TRBV19 and TRBJ2-2, the full variable domain reads DGGITQSPKYLFRKEGQNVTLSCEQNLNHDAMYWYRQDPGQGLRLIYYSQIVNDFQKGDIAEGYSVSREKKESFPLTVTSAQKNPTAFYLCASNRPGATGELFFGEGSRLTVL.

The genes are TRBV5-1 and TRBJ2-5, with D unresolved. V gave up 0 bases and J gave up 4 bases, with 13 bases separating them. CDR1 is SGHRS, CDR2 YFSETQ, per germline. CDR3 length: 15 residues. The CDR3 reads CASSLGGFLGETQYF. The CDR3 nucleotides read TGCGCCAGCAGCTTGGGCGGTTTTTTAGGAGAGACCCAGTACTTC.

The chain has TRBV28 and TRBJ1-2, with 8 nucleotides matching TRBD1. This CDR3 region has 18 residues. CDR1 is MDHEN and CDR2 is SYDVKM in the germline V gene. Trimming removed 6 bases from V and 5 bases from J; junction bases left unmatched: 20. The CDR3 sequence: CASRSSDRGAEVGYGYTF. DNA for the CDR3: TGTGCCAGCAGAAGCTCCGACAGGGGCGCCGAGGTTGGGTATGGCTACACCTTC.

This chain joins TRBV6-5 and TRBJ1-2, with D perhaps TRBD1 (5 bases). The germline V and J ends were trimmed by 6 bases and 7 bases, with 18 bases remaining between them. CDR1 and CDR2 from the germline V gene are MNHEY and SVGAGI. The CDR3 sequence is 14 residues long. The CDR3 nucleotides read TGTGCCAGCAGGCGCCCTGGGGGGGTTGTTGGCTACACCTTC. It encodes CASRRPGGVVGYTF.

The J gene is TRBJ2-1, the V gene TRBV2, with a weak D call TRBD1 (5 bases). The CDR3 is 16 residues long. CDR1 and CDR2 from the germline V gene are SNHLY and FYNNEI. Trimming took off 3 bases at V and 3 bases at J, with 15 bases between the two ends. The CDR3 sequence: CASSDASSGRYNEQFF. CDR3 nucleotide sequence: TGTGCCAGCAGTGACGCCAGCTCAGGGCGCTACAATGAGCAGTTCTTC. Combining the CDR3 with reference TRBV2 and TRBJ2-1 gives the whole variable domain EPEVTQTPSHQVTQMGQEVILRCVPISNHLYFYWYRQILGQKVEFLVSFYNNEISEKSEIFDDQFSVERPDGSNFTLKIRSTKLEDSAMYFCASSDASSGRYNEQFFGPGTRLTVL.

This clone was observed a single time. The rearrangement links TRBV13 to TRBJ1-1; D ambiguous. Germline CDR1 reads PRHDT; CDR2 reads FYEKMQ (reference sequence). The CDR3 runs to 14 residues. Between the trimmed V and J ends, which lost 5 bases and 5 bases, there was a span of 15 bases. CDR3 amino acids: CASSTTIRGTEAFF. The CDR3 DNA is TGTGCCAGCAGCACAACAATCAGAGGAACTGAAGCTTTCTTT.

This clone was seen only a few times. V is TRBV28 and J is TRBJ2-3; the D gene is possibly TRBD1 (6 bases). Germline CDR1 reads MDHEN; CDR2 reads SYDVKM. This CDR3 comprises 14 residues. V gave up 6 bases and J gave up 0 bases, with 10 bases separating them. As DNA, the CDR3 is TGTGCCAGCAGCGGACAGCTTAGCACAGATACGCAGTATTTT. It yields the protein CASSGQLSTDTQYF.

The J gene is TRBJ1-3, the V gene TRBV9, with D uncertain. The V and J ends lost 0 bases and 4 bases respectively, with 14 bases between them. Per germline, CDR1 SGDLS and CDR2 YYNGEE. The CDR3 has 16 residues. The CDR3 DNA reads TGTGCCAGCAGCGTAGCTGGCCGATCCTCCGGAAACACCATATATTTT. It encodes CASSVAGRSSGNTIYF. Based on the CDR3 plus reference TRBV9 and TRBJ1-3, the full variable domain is DSGVTQTPKHLITATGQRVTLRCSPRSGDLSVYWYQQSLDQGLQFLIQYYNGEERAKGNILERFSAQQFPDLHSELNLSSLELGDSALYFCASSVAGRSSGNTIYFGEGSWLTVV.

The CDR3 is CASSAQAQVGHAEQYF. In DNA form, the CDR3 reads TGTGCCAGCAGCGCTCAGGCGCAGGTGGGTCACGCCGAGCAGTACTTC. The chain couples TRBV2 to TRBJ2-7; no definite D call. Trimming stripped 6 bases from V and 6 bases from J, with 24 bases between. Germline-derived CDR1 and CDR2 are SNHLY and FYNNEI. CDR3 length equals 16 residues.

As DNA, the CDR3 is TGTGCCAGCAGCATCGGGACTGCGGATACGCAGTATTTT. This translates into CASSIGTADTQYF. This chain links TRBV7-2 with TRBJ2-3, with a possible D match to TRBD2 (6 bases). Trimming removed 5 bases at V and 6 bases at J, with 12 bases between. CDR1 is SGHTA and CDR2 is FQGNSA in the germline V gene. This CDR3 is 13 amino acids long.